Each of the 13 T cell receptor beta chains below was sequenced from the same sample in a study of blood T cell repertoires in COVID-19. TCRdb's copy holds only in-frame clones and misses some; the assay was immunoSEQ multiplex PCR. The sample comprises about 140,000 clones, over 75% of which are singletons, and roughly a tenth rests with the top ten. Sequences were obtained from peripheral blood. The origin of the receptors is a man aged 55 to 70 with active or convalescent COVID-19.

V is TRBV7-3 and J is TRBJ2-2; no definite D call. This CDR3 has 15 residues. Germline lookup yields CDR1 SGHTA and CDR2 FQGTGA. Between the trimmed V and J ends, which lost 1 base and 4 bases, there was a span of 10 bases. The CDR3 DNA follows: TGTGCCAGCAGCTTAATGGCTGTACCCACCGGGGAGCTGTTTTTT. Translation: CASSLMAVPTGELFF.

CDR3 DNA: TGTGCCACCAGTGAAACAGTCTCTGGGGCCAACGTCCTGACTTTC. Encoded protein: CATSETVSGANVLTF. This chain uses TRBV24-1 with TRBJ2-6, with no clear D. V shed 4 bases and J shed 0 bases, with 6 bases lying between them. The CDR3 spans 15 residues. Germline CDR1 is KGHDR and CDR2 is SFDVKD.

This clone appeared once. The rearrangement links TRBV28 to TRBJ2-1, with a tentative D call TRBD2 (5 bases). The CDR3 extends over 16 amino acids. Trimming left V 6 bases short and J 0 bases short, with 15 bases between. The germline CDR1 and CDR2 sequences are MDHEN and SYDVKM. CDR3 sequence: CASRLRTLSSYNEQFF. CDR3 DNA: TGTGCCAGCAGATTACGGACTCTTAGCTCCTACAATGAGCAGTTCTTC. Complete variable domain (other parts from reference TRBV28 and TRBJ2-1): DVKVTQSSRYLVKRTGEKVFLECVQDMDHENMFWYRQDPGLGLRLIYFSYDVKMKEKGDIPEGYSVSREKKERFSLILESASTNQTSMYLCASRLRTLSSYNEQFFGPGTRLTVL.

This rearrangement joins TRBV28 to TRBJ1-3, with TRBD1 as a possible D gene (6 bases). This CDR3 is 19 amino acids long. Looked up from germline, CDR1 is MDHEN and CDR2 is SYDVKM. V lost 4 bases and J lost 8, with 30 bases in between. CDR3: CASSSHPQGLTDPGDTIYF. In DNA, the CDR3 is TGTGCCAGCAGTTCACATCCACAGGGTCTAACGGACCCTGGGGACACCATATATTTT.

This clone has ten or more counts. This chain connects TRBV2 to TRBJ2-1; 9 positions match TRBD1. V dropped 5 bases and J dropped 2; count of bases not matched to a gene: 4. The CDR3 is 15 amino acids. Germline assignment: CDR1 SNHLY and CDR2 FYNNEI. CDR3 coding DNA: TGTGCCAGCAGTCCCGGGACAGGGCCCTACAATGAGCAGTTCTTC. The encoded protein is CASSPGTGPYNEQFF.

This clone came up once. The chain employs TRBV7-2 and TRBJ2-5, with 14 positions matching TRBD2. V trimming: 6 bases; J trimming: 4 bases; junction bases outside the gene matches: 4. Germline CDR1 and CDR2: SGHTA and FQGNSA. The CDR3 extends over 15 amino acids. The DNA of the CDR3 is TGTGCCAGCAGTCTCGGACTAGCGGGAGGAGAGACCCAGTACTTC. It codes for CASSLGLAGGETQYF.

CDR3 DNA: TGTGCCAGCACGGGGGGGCCGAGGGAGCAGTACTTC. Translated: CASTGGPREQYF. The chain uses TRBV28 and TRBJ2-7, with 8 positions matching TRBD2. The CDR3 is 12 amino acids. In germline, CDR1 is MDHEN, CDR2 SYDVKM. With 7 bases clipped from V and 7 bases from J, the junction kept 6 bases outside the gene matches.

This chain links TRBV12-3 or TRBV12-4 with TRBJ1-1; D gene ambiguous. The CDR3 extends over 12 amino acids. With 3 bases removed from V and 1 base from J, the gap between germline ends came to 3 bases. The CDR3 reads CASSFGNTEAFF. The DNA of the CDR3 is TGTGCCAGCAGTTTCGGGAACACTGAAGCTTTCTTT.

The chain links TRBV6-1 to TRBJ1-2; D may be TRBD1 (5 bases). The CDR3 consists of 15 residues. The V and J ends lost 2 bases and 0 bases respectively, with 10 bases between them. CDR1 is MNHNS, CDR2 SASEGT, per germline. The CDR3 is CASSEQGLANYGYTF. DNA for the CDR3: TGTGCCAGCAGTGAACAGGGTTTAGCTAACTATGGCTACACCTTC.

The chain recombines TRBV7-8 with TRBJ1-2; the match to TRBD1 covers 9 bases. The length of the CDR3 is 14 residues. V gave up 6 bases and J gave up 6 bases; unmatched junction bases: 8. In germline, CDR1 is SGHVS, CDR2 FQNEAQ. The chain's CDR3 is CASSLQGAKNGYTF. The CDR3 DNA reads TGTGCCAGCAGTTTACAGGGGGCGAAGAATGGCTACACCTTC.

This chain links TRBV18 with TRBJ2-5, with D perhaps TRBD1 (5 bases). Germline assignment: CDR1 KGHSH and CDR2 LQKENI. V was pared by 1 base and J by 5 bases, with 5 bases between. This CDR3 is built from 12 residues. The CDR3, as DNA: TGTGCCAGCTCACCACAGGGGGAGACCCAGTACTTC. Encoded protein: CASSPQGETQYF.

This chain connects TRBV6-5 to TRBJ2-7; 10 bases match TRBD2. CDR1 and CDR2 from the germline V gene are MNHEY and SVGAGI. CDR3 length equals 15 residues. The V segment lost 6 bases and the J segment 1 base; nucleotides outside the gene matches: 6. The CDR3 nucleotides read TGTGCCAGCAGACCCGCTAGCGGGAGATCCTACGAGCAGTACTTC. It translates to CASRPASGRSYEQYF.

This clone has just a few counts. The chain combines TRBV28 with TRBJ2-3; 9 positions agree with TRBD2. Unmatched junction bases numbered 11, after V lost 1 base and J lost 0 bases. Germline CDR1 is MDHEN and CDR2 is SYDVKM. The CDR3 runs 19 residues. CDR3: CASSLYLDPAGGSTDTQYF. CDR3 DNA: TGTGCCAGCAGTTTATATTTAGATCCGGCGGGAGGGAGCACAGATACGCAGTATTTT.